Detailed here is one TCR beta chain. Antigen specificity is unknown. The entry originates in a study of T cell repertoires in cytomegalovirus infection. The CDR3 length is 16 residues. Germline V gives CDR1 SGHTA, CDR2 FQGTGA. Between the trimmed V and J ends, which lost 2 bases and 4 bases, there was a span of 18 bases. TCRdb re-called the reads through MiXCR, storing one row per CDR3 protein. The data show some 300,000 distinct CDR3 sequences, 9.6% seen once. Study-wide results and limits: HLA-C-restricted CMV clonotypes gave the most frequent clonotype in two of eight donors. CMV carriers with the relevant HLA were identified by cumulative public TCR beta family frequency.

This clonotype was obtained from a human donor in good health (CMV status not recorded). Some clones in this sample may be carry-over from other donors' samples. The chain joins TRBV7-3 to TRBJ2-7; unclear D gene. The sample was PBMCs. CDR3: CASSLPIRNPWYEQYV. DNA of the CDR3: TGTGCCAGCAGCTTACCGATCCGAAACCCCTGGTACGAGCAGTACGTC.